The present T cell receptor (beta chain) was sequenced within a study of T cells in Graves' hyperthyroidism and ophthalmopathy. For the study at large: Prior to any treatment, at the point of initial diagnosis, peripheral blood was collected.

Researchers amplified the TCR beta CDR3 regions from RNA transcripts. An initial round of RT-PCR targeting the TCR CDR3 relied on the HTBI primer set. TCRdb re-called the multiplex PCR reads through MiXCR, storing one row per CDR3 protein. The sample lists a few hundred thousand distinct CDR3 sequences; about 16% were seen once. This clonotype was seen ten or more times. The CDR3 runs to 15 residues. After removal of 11 bases from V and 5 bases from J, the junction contained 12 bases not matched to a gene. Germline V CDR1 and CDR2: KGHSH, LQKENI. The study excluded patients with uncontrolled infection, other autoimmune disease, pregnancy or lactation.

This receptor was obtained from a woman aged 25 to 39 with Graves' ophthalmopathy. The sample taken for sequencing was blood. The chain carries TRBV18 and TRBJ1-1, with 12 bases fitting TRBD1. Here the CDR3 reads CALPGTGGFGTEAFF. CDR3 in DNA: TGTGCCTTACCGGGGACAGGGGGCTTTGGTACTGAAGCTTTCTTT.